The present entry profiles one TCR beta chain with its context. Its specificity is not known. This sample is part of a study of cytomegalovirus exposure and HLA in healthy donors. Study-level findings and limits: Other equally common chains were less clonally expanded than HLA-associated TCR beta chains, a later analysis showed. A missense variant in DCLRE1C was later tied to TCR beta V- and J-gene trimming. Among CMV-associated TCR beta chains, most appeared HLA-restricted in a later analysis. Some TCR beta chains (around 180 of them) were listed as cytomegalovirus-associated.

The CDR3 extends over 16 amino acids. V was pared by 0 bases and J by 5 bases, with 6 bases of the junction left unmatched. CDR1 is LGHNA and CDR2 is YNFKEQ in the germline V gene. The PCR employed 60 Vbeta primers together with 13 Jbeta primers. The protocol was immunoSEQ multiplex PCR, while the TCRdb copy is restricted to in-frame clones and leaves out a portion. Here the sample spans approximately 83,000 clones, over 75% being singletons. The source of this sequence is a man aged 18 to 30 in good health and CMV-seronegative. The V and J genes are TRBV4-2 and TRBJ2-7; TRBD2 agrees at 11 bases. Sequenced material: PBMCs. CDR3 nucleotide sequence: TGTGCCAGCAGCCAAGAAACAGTAGCGGGGGGGGACGAGCAGTACTTC. Translation gives CASSQETVAGGDEQYF.